A single TCR beta chain is shown here with its context. This sample stems from a study of blood T cell repertoires in COVID-19. On the study more broadly: COVID-19 samples collected from the United States, Italy and Spain covered acute and convalescent phases.

Data came from immunoSEQ multiplex PCR; TCRdb stores just in-frame clones and leaves some out. This sample yields 130,000 to 150,000 clones, of which approximately 91% are seen a single time; over 9.5% belongs to the top ten. The sequence came from a middle-aged man with active or convalescent COVID-19. The sample taken for sequencing was peripheral blood.

In DNA form, the CDR3 reads TGTGCCAGCAGCCGGACTAGCGGCTCCTACAATGAGCAGTTCTTC. Translation gives CASSRTSGSYNEQFF. V gene TRBV9 combines with J gene TRBJ2-1; 10 nucleotides match TRBD2. Germline V CDR1 and CDR2: SGDLS, YYNGEE. The trim removed 4 bases at V and 0 bases at J, leaving 1 base unmatched. This CDR3 is built from 15 residues.